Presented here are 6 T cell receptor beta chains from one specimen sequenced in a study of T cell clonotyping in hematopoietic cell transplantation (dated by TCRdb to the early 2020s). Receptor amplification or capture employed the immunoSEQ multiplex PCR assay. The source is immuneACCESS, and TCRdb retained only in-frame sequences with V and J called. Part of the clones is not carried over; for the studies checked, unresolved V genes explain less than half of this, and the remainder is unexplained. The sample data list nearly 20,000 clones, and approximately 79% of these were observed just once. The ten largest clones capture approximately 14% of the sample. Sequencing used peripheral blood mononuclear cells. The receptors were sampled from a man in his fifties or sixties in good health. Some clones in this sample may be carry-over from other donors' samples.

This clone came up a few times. The DNA for the CDR3 is TGTGCCAGCAGCTTGGGGCTCGCTAATGAAAAACTGTTTTTT. It is translated as CASSLGLANEKLFF. This rearrangement joins TRBV5-4 to TRBJ1-4, with no clear D. There are 14 residues in the CDR3. V lost 0 bases and J 3 bases, leaving 6 bases between the germline ends. Germline CDR1 reads SGHNT; CDR2 reads YYREEE (reference sequence).

CDR3 sequence: CASSLLATNEKLFF. The DNA for the CDR3 is TGTGCCAGCAGTTTACTAGCAACTAATGAAAAACTGTTTTTT. The V and J genes are TRBV28 and TRBJ1-4; no definite D call. The CDR3 extends over 14 amino acids. V dropped 2 bases and J dropped 0 bases, with 4 bases sitting between them. The germline V gene has CDR1 MDHEN and CDR2 SYDVKM.

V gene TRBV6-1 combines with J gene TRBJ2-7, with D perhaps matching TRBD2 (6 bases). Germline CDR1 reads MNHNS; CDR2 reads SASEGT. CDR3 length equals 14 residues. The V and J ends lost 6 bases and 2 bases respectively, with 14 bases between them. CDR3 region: CASRPRGGAYEQYF. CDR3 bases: TGTGCCAGCAGGCCGCGTGGAGGGGCCTACGAGCAGTACTTC.

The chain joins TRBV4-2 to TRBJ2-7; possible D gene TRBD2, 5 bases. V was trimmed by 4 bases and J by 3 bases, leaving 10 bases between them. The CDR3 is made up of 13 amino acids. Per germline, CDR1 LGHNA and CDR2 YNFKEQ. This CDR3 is CASSPSGLYEQYF. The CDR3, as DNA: TGTGCCAGCAGCCCCAGTGGACTCTACGAGCAGTACTTC.

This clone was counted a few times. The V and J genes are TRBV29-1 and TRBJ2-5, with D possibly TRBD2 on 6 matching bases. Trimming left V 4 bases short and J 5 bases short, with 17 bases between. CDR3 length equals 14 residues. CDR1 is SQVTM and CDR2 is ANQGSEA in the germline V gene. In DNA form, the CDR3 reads TGCAGCGTTGGAAGGGGAGGAGATTCGGAGACCCAGTACTTC. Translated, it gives CSVGRGGDSETQYF.

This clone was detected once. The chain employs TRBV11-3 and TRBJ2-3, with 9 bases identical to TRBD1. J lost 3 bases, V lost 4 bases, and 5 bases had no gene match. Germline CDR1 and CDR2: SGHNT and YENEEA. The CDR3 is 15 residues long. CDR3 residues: CASSYSGTGTDTQYF. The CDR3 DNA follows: TGTGCCAGCAGCTATTCCGGGACAGGGACAGATACGCAGTATTTT.